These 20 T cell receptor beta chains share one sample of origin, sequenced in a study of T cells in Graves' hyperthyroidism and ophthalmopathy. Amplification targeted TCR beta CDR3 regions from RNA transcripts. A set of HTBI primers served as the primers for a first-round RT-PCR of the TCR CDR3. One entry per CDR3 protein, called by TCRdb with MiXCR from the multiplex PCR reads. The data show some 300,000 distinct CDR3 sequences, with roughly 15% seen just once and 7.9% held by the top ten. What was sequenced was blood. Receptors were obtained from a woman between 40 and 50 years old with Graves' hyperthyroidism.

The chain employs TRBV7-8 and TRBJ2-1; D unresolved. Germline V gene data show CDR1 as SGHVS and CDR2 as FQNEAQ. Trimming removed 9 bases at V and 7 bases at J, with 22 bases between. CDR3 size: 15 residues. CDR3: CASVRLSERANEQFF. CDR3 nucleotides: TGTGCCAGTGTTCGTCTCTCGGAAAGGGCGAATGAGCAGTTCTTC. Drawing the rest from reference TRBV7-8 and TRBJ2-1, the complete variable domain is GAGVSQSPRYKVAKRGQDVALRCDPISGHVSLFWYQQALGQGPEFLTYFQNEAQLDKSGLPSDRFFAERPEGSVSTLKIQRTQQEDSAVYLCASVRLSERANEQFFGPGTRLTVL.

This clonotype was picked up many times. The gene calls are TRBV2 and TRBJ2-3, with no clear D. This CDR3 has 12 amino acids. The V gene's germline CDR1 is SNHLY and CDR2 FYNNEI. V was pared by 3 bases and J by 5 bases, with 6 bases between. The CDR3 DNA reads TGTGCCAGCAGTGAGTACGGAGATACGCAGTATTTT. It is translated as CASSEYGDTQYF. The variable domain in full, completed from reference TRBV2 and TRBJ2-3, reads EPEVTQTPSHQVTQMGQEVILRCVPISNHLYFYWYRQILGQKVEFLVSFYNNEISEKSEIFDDQFSVERPDGSNFTLKIRSTKLEDSAMYFCASSEYGDTQYFGPGTRLTVL.

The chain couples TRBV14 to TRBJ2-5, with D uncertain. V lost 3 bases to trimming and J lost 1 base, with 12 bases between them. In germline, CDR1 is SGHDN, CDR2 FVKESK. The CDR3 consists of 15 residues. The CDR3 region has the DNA TGTGCCAGCAGCCACACCAGACATATCCAAGAGACCCAGTACTTC. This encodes CASSHTRHIQETQYF.

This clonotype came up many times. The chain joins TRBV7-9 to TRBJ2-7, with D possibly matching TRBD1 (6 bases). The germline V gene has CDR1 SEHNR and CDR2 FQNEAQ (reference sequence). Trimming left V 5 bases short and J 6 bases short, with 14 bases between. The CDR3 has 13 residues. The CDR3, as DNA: TGTGCCAGCAGCCCCGGACAGACCAGCGAGCAGTACTTC. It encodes CASSPGQTSEQYF.

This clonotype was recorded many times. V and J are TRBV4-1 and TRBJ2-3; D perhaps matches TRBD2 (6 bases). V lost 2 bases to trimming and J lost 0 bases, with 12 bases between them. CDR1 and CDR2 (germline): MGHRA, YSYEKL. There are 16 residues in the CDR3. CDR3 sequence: CASSQSNSGSTDTQYF. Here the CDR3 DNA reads TGCGCCAGCAGCCAAAGTAATAGCGGAAGCACAGATACGCAGTATTTT.

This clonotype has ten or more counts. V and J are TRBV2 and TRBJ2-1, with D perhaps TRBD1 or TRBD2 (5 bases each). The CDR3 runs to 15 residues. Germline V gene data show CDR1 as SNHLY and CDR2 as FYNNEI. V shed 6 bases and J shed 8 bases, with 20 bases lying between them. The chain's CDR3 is CASSGFTEVGDEQFF. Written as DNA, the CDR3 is TGTGCCAGCAGCGGATTTACCGAGGTGGGGGATGAGCAGTTCTTC.

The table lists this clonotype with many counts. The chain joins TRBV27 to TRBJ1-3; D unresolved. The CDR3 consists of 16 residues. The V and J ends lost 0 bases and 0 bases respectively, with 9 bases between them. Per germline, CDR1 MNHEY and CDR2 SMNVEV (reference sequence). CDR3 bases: TGTGCCAGCAGTTTATCTGGAAGGTACTCTGGAAACACCATATATTTT. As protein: CASSLSGRYSGNTIYF.

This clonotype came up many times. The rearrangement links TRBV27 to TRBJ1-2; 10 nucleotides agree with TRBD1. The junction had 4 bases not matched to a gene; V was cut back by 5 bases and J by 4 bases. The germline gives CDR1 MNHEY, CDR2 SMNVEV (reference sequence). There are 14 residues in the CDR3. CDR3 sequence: CASSPGQGVYGYTF. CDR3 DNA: TGTGCCAGCAGTCCTGGACAGGGGGTCTATGGCTACACCTTC.

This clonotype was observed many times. The DNA for the CDR3 is TGCGCCAGCAGCTTGGCAGCTAGCGGGACCCTCGAGCAGTACTTC. Its translation is CASSLAASGTLEQYF. The chain employs TRBV5-1 and TRBJ2-7, with 9 bases matching TRBD2. The CDR3 totals 15 residues. Germline V gene lookup returns CDR1 SGHRS and CDR2 YFSETQ. The V segment lost 0 bases and the J segment 6 bases; nucleotides outside the gene matches: 7.

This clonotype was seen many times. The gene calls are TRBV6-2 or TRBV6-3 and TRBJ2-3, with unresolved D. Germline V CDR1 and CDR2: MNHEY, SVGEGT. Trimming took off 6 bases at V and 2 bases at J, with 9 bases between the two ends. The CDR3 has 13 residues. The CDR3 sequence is CASRPPHTDTQYF. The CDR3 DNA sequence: TGTGCCAGCAGACCCCCACACACAGATACGCAGTATTTT.

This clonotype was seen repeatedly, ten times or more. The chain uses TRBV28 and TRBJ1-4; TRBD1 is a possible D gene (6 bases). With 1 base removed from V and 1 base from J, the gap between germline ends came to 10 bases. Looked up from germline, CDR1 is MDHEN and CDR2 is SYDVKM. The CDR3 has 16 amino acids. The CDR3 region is CASSLYGQLTNEKLFF. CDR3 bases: TGTGCCAGCAGTTTATACGGACAGTTAACTAATGAAAAACTGTTTTTT.

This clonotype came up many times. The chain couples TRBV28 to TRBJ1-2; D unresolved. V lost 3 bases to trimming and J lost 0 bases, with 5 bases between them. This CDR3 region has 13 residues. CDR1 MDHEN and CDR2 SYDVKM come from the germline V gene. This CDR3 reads CASSFGANYGYTF. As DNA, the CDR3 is TGTGCCAGCAGTTTCGGGGCTAACTATGGCTACACCTTC.

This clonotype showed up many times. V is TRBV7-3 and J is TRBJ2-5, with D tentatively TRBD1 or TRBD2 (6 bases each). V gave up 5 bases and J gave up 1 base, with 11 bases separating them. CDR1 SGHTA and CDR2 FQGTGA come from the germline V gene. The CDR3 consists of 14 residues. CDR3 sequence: CASSHSGAQETQYF. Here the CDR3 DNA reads TGTGCCAGCAGCCATTCGGGGGCCCAAGAGACCCAGTACTTC.

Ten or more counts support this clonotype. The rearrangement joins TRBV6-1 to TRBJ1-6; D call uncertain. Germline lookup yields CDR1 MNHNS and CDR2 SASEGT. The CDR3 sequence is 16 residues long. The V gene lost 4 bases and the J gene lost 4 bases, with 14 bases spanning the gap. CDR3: CASSAGSKLYNSPLHF. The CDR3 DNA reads TGTGCCAGCAGTGCCGGTTCCAAACTTTATAATTCACCCCTCCACTTT.

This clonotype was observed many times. Written as DNA, the CDR3 is TGCGCCAGCAGCTTCGGGACTAGCGGGAACACCGGGGAGCTGTTTTTT. This codes for CASSFGTSGNTGELFF. The chain employs TRBV5-1 and TRBJ2-2, with TRBD2 identical over 11 bases. This CDR3 is 16 amino acids long. CDR1 is SGHRS, CDR2 YFSETQ, per germline. The V gene end was trimmed by 2 bases and the J gene end by 1 base; junction bases not matched to a gene: 1.

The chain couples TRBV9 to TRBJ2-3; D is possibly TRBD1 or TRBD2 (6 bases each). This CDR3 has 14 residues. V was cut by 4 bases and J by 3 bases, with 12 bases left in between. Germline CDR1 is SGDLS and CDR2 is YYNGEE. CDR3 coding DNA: TGTGCCAGCAGCTCTAAAGGGGGGACAGATACGCAGTATTTT. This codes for CASSSKGGTDTQYF.

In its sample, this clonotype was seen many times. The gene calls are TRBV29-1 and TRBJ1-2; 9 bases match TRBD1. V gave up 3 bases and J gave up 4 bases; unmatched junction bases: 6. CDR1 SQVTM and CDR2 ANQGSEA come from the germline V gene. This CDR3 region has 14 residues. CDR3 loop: CSVESTGGTYGYTF. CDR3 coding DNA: TGCAGCGTTGAGTCGACAGGGGGGACCTATGGCTACACCTTC.

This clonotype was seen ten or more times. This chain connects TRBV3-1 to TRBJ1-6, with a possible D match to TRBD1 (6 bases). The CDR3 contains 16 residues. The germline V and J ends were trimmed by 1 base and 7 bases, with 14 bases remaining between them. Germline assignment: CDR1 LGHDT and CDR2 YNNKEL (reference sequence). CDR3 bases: TGTGCCAGCAGCCAAGCCCAGGGGAGGGCCAATTCACCCCTCCACTTT. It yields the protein CASSQAQGRANSPLHF.

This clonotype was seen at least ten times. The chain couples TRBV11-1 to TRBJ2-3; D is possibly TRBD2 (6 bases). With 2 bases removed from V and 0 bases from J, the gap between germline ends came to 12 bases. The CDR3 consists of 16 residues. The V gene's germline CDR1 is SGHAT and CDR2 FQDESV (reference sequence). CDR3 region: CASSLFRGTSTDTQYF. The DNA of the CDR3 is TGTGCCAGCAGCTTATTTCGCGGGACCAGCACAGATACGCAGTATTTT.

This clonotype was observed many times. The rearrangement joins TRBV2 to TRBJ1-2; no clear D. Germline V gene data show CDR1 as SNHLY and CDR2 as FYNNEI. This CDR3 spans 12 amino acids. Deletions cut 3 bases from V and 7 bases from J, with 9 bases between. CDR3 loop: CASSDAGFGYTF. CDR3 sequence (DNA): TGTGCCAGCAGTGACGCGGGGTTTGGCTACACCTTC.